This TCR beta chain was observed in a study of CD8 T cells in ankylosing spondylitis. The study's findings and limits: Significant enrichment of disease-linked clones was reported in matched ankylosing spondylitis synovial fluid.

The V end was cut by 6 bases, the J end by 2 bases, with 8 bases between. The CDR3 has 12 residues. MiXCR, run by TCRdb on the 5' RACE reads, gives a single entry per CDR3 protein. The sample carries around 250,000 distinct CDR3 sequences, 9.5% to 12% recorded once. This clonotype was picked up a small number of times. Its cognate antigen is unknown. This clonotype originated in a male donor with ankylosing spondylitis or in good health (not recorded which). The rearrangement uses TRBV12-3 or TRBV12-4 and TRBJ2-7; no reliable D call. Specimen: blood, either unsorted or a sorted T cell fraction (not recorded which). CDR3 sequence (DNA): TGTGCCAGCAGCCGACTTGCCTACGAGCAGTACTTC. It encodes CASSRLAYEQYF.